This T cell receptor (beta chain) was identified in a study of human T cells and chemical hapten exposure. Turning to the study itself: While the approximately 25-week study was under way, patients received diphenylcyclopropenone on the scalp every week. TCR yield per sample varied, mainly due to pooled library volumes. Patients were mainly female, each with alopecia areata, totalis or universalis.

In the library, unique molecular identifiers were attached to individual cDNA molecules. MiXCR, run by TCRdb on the RACE reads, gives a single entry per CDR3 protein. The sample includes roughly 380,000 distinct CDR3 sequences, about 5.1% of them seen just once. This clonotype was seen many times. This CDR3 is 13 amino acids long. The germline V gene encodes CDR1 LGHNA and CDR2 YSLEER. Trimming took 4 bases from V and 6 from J, leaving 9 bases between them. Time point meaning: pre-sensitization, week 0. Noted treatment: therapeutic diphenylcyclopropenone sensitization with weekly scalp DPC. The receptor comes from a woman aged 45-60 years with alopecia areata. Some clones in this sample may be carry-over from other donors' samples. This rearrangement joins TRBV4-3 to TRBJ1-4; maybe TRBD1 (5 bases). This sample comprised whole blood, obtained in connection with sensitization to the hapten diphenylcyclopropenone (DPC). The DNA for the CDR3 is TGCGCCAGCAGCCTGACAGAAGATGAAAAACTGTTTTTT. Its translation is CASSLTEDEKLFF.